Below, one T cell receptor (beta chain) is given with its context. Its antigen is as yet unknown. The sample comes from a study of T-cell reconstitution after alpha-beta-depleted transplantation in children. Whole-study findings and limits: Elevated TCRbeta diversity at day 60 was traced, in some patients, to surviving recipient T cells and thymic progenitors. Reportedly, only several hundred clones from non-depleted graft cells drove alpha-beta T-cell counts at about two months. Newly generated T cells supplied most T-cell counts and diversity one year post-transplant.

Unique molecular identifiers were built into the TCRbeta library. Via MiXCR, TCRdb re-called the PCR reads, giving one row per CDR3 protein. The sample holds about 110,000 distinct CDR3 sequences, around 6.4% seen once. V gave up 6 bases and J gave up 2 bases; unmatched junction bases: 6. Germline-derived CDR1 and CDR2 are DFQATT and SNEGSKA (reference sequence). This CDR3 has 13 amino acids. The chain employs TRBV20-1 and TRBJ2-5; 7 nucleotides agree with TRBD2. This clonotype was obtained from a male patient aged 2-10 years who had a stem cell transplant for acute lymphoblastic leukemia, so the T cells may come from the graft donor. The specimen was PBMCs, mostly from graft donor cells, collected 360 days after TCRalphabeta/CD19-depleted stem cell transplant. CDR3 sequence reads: CSAQRGLQETQYF. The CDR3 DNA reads TGCAGTGCCCAGCGGGGCTTACAAGAGACCCAGTACTTC.